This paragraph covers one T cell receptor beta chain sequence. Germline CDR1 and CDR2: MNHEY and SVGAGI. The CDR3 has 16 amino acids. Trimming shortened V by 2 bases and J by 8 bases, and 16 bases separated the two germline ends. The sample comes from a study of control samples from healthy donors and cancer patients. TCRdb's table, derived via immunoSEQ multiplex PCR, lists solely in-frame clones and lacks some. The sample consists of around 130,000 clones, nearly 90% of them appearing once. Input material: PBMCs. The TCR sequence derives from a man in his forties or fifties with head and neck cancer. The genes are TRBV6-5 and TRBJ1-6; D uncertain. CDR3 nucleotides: TGTGCCAGCAGTTACGAGCCAGTAGGAGGATATTCACCCCTCCACTTT. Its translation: CASSYEPVGGYSPLHF.